These T cell receptor beta chains were read from a single sample in a study of shared clonotypes between healthy human individuals. Using immunoSEQ multiplex PCR, the repertoire was profiled, and TCRdb retains in-frame clones only, with some absent. The sample has about 2.2 million clones; 85% to 95% are singletons. Source material: naive CD8+ T cells from PBMCs. Receptors originate from a man aged 18 to 29 in good health. Some clones in this sample may be carry-over from other donors' samples. CDR3s include the opening cysteine and the closing phenylalanine or tryptophan. D genes are given only for firm matches.

TRBD2	TRBV19	TRBJ2-7	TGTGCCAGTAGTACCAGGAAAAGCGGGAGAATAGGCGAGCAGTACTTC	CASSTRKSGRIGEQYF
TRBD1	TRBV9	TRBJ2-2	TGTGCCAGCAGCGTACCCCAACAGGGGGCGGGCACCGGGGAGCTGTTTTTT	CASSVPQQGAGTGELFF
TRBD1	TRBV4-3	TRBJ1-2	TGCGCCAGCAGCCAAGAGACAGGGACTAACTATGGCTACACCTTC	CASSQETGTNYGYTF
TRBD1	TRBV7-8	TRBJ2-7	TGTGCCAGCAGCTACCCCGACCAAGGGACAGGGGGCTACGAGCAGTACTTC	CASSYPDQGTGGYEQYF
-	TRBV9	TRBJ1-1	TGTGCCAGCAGCGTAGCCGGGTCGGCCACTGAAGCTTTCTTT	CASSVAGSATEAFF
TRBD1	TRBV5-1	TRBJ2-1	TGCGCCAGCAGCTTTTCCGGGACAGGGAAGGATGAGCAGTTCTTC	CASSFSGTGKDEQFF
TRBD2	TRBV10-3	TRBJ2-3	TGTGCCATCAGTGTAGGCGGGAGGTTGGTGGATACGCAGTATTTT	CAISVGGRLVDTQYF
-	TRBV29-1	TRBJ2-4	TGCAGCGTTGAATGGAGGGAGAGGGACGAGGGCATTCAGTACTTC	CSVEWRERDEGIQYF
-	TRBV2	TRBJ2-5	TGTGCCAGCTTGGAGGGGGCCGGGGAGACCCAGTACTTC	CASLEGAGETQYF
-	TRBV18	TRBJ2-3	TGTGCCAGCTCACTCTGGGGGAATACAGATACGCAGTATTTT	CASSLWGNTDTQYF
-	TRBV27	TRBJ1-3	TGTGCCAGCAGTTTCAGGGTCCCGCTCCCTGGAAACACCATATATTTT	CASSFRVPLPGNTIYF
-	TRBV5-1	TRBJ1-2	TGCGCCAGCAGCTGGTCGAACACAGAATGGGGATCGGACTATGGCTACACCTTC	CASSWSNTEWGSDYGYTF
-	TRBV28	TRBJ2-7	TGTGCCAGCAGTTTCACAGGAGGCTCCTACGAGCAGTACTTC	CASSFTGGSYEQYF
TRBD2	TRBV4-1	TRBJ2-7	TGCGCCAGCAGCCCCCTGGGAGGGCTAGCGGAAGAGCAGTACTTC	CASSPLGGLAEEQYF
-	TRBV30	TRBJ2-7	TGTGCCTGGAGTGACAGGCTCCCCCCCTACGAGCAGTACTTC	CAWSDRLPPYEQYF